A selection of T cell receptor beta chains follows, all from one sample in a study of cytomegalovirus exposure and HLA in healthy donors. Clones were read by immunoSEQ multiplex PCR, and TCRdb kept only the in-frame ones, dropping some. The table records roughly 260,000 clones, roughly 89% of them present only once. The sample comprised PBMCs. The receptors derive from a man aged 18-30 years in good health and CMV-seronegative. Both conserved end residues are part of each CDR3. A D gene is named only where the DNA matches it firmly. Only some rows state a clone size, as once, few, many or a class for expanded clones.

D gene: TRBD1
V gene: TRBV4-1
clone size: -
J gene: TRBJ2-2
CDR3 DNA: TGCGCCAGCAGCCGGACAGGGGAGGGAGGGGAGCTGTTTTTT
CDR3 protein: CASSRTGEGGELFF

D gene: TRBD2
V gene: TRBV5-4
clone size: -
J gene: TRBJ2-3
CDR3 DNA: TGTGCCAGCAGCTTGACTAGCGGACCCGGGACAGATACGCAGTATTTT
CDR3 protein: CASSLTSGPGTDTQYF

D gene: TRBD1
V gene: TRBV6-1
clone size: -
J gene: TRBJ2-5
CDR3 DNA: TGTGCCAGCAGTCGGGACAGTCAAGAGACCCAGTACTTC
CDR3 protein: CASSRDSQETQYF

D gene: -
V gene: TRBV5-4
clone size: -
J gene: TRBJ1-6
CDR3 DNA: TGTGCCAGCAGCTCCATGGGGGGGCAGGGATCACCCCTCCACTTT
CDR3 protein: CASSSMGGQGSPLHF

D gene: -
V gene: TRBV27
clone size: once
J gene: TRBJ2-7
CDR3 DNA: TGTGCCAGCAGTTTCGGGAGCCCCTACGAGCAGTACTTC
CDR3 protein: CASSFGSPYEQYF

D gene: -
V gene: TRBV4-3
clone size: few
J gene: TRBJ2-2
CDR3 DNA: TGCGCCAGCAGCCAAGAGTGGTCTTACTCCACCGGGGAGCTGTTTTTT
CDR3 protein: CASSQEWSYSTGELFF

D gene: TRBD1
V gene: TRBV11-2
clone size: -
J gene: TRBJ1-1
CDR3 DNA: TGTGCCAGCAGCTCTCTAGGGGGCGAGTCGAACACTGAAGCTTTCTTT
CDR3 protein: CASSSLGGESNTEAFF

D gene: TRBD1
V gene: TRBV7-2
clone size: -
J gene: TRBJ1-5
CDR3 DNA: TGTGCCAGCAGCTCGGACAGGCTCGGGCCCCAGCATTTT
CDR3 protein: CASSSDRLGPQHF

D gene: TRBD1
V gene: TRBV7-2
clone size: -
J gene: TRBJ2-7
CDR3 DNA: TGTGCCAGCAGCTTAGGTGTCTGGGACAGGGGGAAGGGAGAGCAGTACTTC
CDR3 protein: CASSLGVWDRGKGEQYF

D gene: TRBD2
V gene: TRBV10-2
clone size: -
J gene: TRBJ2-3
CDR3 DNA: TGCGCCACAGGGGATCTGACTAGCGGGTTTGCAGATACGCAGTATTTT
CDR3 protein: CATGDLTSGFADTQYF

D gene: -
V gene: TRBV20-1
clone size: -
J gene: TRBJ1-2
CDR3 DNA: TGCAGTGCTAAGAGGGTGGAAGGCTACACCTTC
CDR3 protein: CSAKRVEGYTF

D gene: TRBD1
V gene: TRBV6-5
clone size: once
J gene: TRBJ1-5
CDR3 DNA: TGTGCCAGCAGTGGGACAGGGGGCCGAGGTCAGCCCCAGCATTTT
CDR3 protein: CASSGTGGRGQPQHF

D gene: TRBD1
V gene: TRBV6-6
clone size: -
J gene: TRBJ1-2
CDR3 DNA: TGTGCCAGCAGCTTAAGACAGGGCAATGGCTACACCTTC
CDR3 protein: CASSLRQGNGYTF

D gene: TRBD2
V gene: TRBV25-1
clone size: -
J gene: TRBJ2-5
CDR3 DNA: TGTGCCAGCAGTGAAACCGGGACTAGACTTTTGGAGACCCAGTACTTC
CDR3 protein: CASSETGTRLLETQYF

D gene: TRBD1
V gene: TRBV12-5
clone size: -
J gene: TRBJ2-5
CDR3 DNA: TGTGCTAGTGCCCATACAGGGGTTGGGGAGACCCAGTACTTC
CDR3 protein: CASAHTGVGETQYF

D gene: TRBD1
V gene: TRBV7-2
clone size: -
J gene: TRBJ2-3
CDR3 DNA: TGTGCCAGCAGCGTAGCCAGCGCCGGGACAGGGATAGGTACGCAGTATTTT
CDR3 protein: CASSVASAGTGIGTQYF

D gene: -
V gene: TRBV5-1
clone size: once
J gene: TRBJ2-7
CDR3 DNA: TGCGCCAGCAGCTTGGCCCAAGGGGGTTTTTCCTACGAGCAGTACTTC
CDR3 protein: CASSLAQGGFSYEQYF